One sample yielded the 15 T cell receptor beta chains listed below, sequenced in a study of T cell repertoires in ileal Crohn's disease. The protocol was immunoSEQ multiplex PCR, while the TCRdb copy is restricted to in-frame clones and leaves out a portion. The sample contains 14,000 or so clones, roughly 80% of which appear only once. Sequenced: ileal tissue. All receptors derive from an adult with Crohn's disease.

This chain connects TRBV7-3 to TRBJ2-1, with TRBD2 as a possible D gene (5 bases). The CDR3 contains 13 residues. CDR1 is SGHTA and CDR2 is FQGTGA in the germline V gene. V lost 4 bases to trimming and J lost 9 bases, with 13 bases between them. Here the CDR3 reads CASSSRTAGEQFF. The CDR3 DNA reads TGTGCCAGCAGCTCCCGGACTGCGGGTGAGCAGTTCTTC.

The V gene is TRBV5-6, the J gene TRBJ2-3, with 9 nucleotides matching TRBD2. The germline V gene has CDR1 SGHDT and CDR2 YYEEEE. The CDR3 has 16 amino acids. V shed 0 bases, J shed 5 bases, and the junction held 7 bases outside the gene matches. The CDR3 is CASSLGAGGWGDTQYF. For the CDR3, the DNA is TGTGCCAGCAGCTTGGGGGCGGGAGGGTGGGGAGATACGCAGTATTTT.

V is TRBV10-1 and J is TRBJ2-7, with D perhaps TRBD2 (5 bases). Trimming left V 8 bases short and J 7 bases short, with 12 bases between. CDR1 and CDR2 (germline): WNHNN, SYGVQD (reference sequence). The length of the CDR3 is 11 residues. As DNA, the CDR3 is TGCGCCAGCGGGCGGGCCGGGGAGCAGTACTTC. Protein: CASGRAGEQYF.

The chain recombines TRBV29-1 with TRBJ2-3; TRBD1 matches at 7 bases. With V trimmed by 3 bases and J by 4 bases, 13 bases remained unmatched. CDR3 size: 16 residues. Per germline, CDR1 SQVTM and CDR2 ANQGSEA. CDR3 coding DNA: TGCAGCGTTGAGGGCGTTGGAGACAGGGCACCAGATACGCAGTATTTT. Protein sequence: CSVEGVGDRAPDTQYF.

This clone occurred a few times. The identical CDR3 is also encoded by other nucleotide sequences in the sample. This chain connects TRBV5-8 to TRBJ2-3; 8 nucleotides match TRBD1. Germline values: CDR1 SGHTS, CDR2 YDEGEE. Trimming at V came to 4 bases and at J to 2 bases, leaving 3 bases not matched to a gene. The CDR3 has 14 residues. CDR3 residues: CASSRTGSTDTQYF. The CDR3 DNA reads TGTGCCAGCAGCCGGACAGGGTCCACAGATACGCAGTATTTT. The whole variable domain, remainder taken from reference TRBV5-8 and TRBJ2-3, is EAGVTQSPTHLIKTRGQQATLRCSPISGHTSVYWYQQALGLGLQFLLWYDEGEERNRGNFPPRFSGRQFPNYSSELNVNALELEDSALYLCASSRTGSTDTQYFGPGTRLTVL.

The chain combines TRBV5-1 with TRBJ2-1; TRBD2 matches at 14 bases. J lost 7 bases, V lost 4 bases, and 7 bases had no gene match. CDR3 length: 16 residues. The germline V gene encodes CDR1 SGHRS and CDR2 YFSETQ. This chain's CDR3 is CASSTRLAGGLNEQFF. In DNA form, the CDR3 reads TGCGCCAGCAGCACACGACTAGCGGGGGGGCTTAATGAGCAGTTCTTC.

The CDR3 here is CASSERGVGFEQYF. The CDR3 bases are TGTGCCAGCAGTGAACGGGGGGTAGGCTTCGAGCAGTACTTC. The chain couples TRBV2 to TRBJ2-7, with TRBD2 matching 7 bases. Germline V lookup: CDR1 SNHLY, CDR2 FYNNEI. V was clipped by 2 bases and J by 6 bases; unmatched bases: 7. CDR3 length: 14 residues.

The J gene is TRBJ2-5, the V gene TRBV15, with D tentatively TRBD1 (6 bases). CDR3 length: 15 residues. V shed 4 bases and J shed 1 base, with 13 bases lying between them. CDR1 is LNHNV and CDR2 is YYDKDF in the germline V gene (reference sequence). CDR3 region: CATSTTGLPQETQYF. DNA for the CDR3: TGTGCCACCAGCACCACAGGGTTACCCCAAGAGACCCAGTACTTC.

The J gene is TRBJ2-7, the V gene TRBV7-2; perhaps TRBD1 as D (6 bases). CDR3 length equals 15 residues. Trimming stripped 7 bases from V and 1 base from J, with 17 bases between. Germline assignment: CDR1 SGHTA and CDR2 FQGNSA. This CDR3 reads CASNPQGSPSYEQYF. The DNA for the CDR3 is TGTGCCAGCAACCCCCAGGGGAGTCCTTCCTACGAGCAGTACTTC.

The chain joins TRBV27 to TRBJ2-4; the D gene is possibly TRBD2 (7 bases). V was cut by 8 bases and J by 2 bases, with 13 bases left in between. Germline V lookup: CDR1 MNHEY, CDR2 SMNVEV (reference sequence). The CDR3 covers 14 residues. CDR3 amino acids: CASGGGGSKNIQYF. The CDR3 bases are TGTGCCAGCGGGGGCGGGGGATCCAAAAACATTCAGTACTTC.

The chain recombines TRBV2 with TRBJ1-2; tentative D call: TRBD1 (6 bases). The CDR3 extends over 12 amino acids. The V and J ends lost 6 bases and 13 bases respectively, with 18 bases between them. CDR1 is SNHLY and CDR2 is FYNNEI in the germline V gene. The CDR3 region is CASSSDSRWSTF. CDR3 nucleotide sequence: TGTGCCAGCAGCTCGGACAGCCGGTGGAGCACCTTC.

This chain joins TRBV29-1 and TRBJ2-7, with TRBD1 identical over 10 bases. In germline, CDR1 is SQVTM, CDR2 ANQGSEA. The CDR3 is 14 amino acids. The junction had 8 bases not matched to a gene; V was cut back by 7 bases and J by 2 bases. CDR3: CSASRTGGTYEQYF. The CDR3 bases are TGCAGCGCATCACGGACAGGGGGGACCTACGAGCAGTACTTC.

This sequence joins TRBV5-1 and TRBJ1-5; D is undetermined. The CDR3 loop spans 14 amino acids. The ends were cut back, 6 bases at V and 0 bases at J, with 10 bases in the middle. The germline CDR1 and CDR2 sequences are SGHRS and YFSETQ. The CDR3 reads CASKTDYSNQPQHF. CDR3 nucleotides: TGCGCCAGCAAAACAGATTATAGCAATCAGCCCCAGCATTTT.

This rearrangement joins TRBV9 to TRBJ2-3; D not resolved. The CDR3 length is 13 residues. Germline CDR1 and CDR2: SGDLS and YYNGEE. V dropped 6 bases and J dropped 5 bases, with 13 bases sitting between them. The CDR3 region has the DNA TGTGCCAGCAACACCCAGCCGGGAGATACGCAGTATTTT. This translates into CASNTQPGDTQYF.

This CDR3 reads CASSPGQGLYEQYF. The CDR3 DNA follows: TGTGCCAGCAGCCCGGGACAGGGCCTCTACGAGCAGTACTTC. The chain combines TRBV7-9 with TRBJ2-5, with TRBD1 matching 9 bases. Judging by the DNA end, TRBJ2-7 fits better; the J call may be wrong. This CDR3 has 14 residues. Germline V lookup: CDR1 SEHNR, CDR2 FQNEAQ (reference sequence).